This TCR beta chain was identified during a study of cytomegalovirus exposure and HLA in healthy donors. Findings and limits, study-wide: Later, an analysis found that common viral pathogens appeared to be linked with several of the most significant clusters.

The primer mix had 60 Vbeta and 13 Jbeta primers. The table came from immunoSEQ multiplex PCR; TCRdb's copy has only in-frame clones and leaves some out. The sample has about 100,000 clones, approximately 75% seen once. As to this clone: The antigen is unknown.

This CDR3 is built from 15 residues. With V trimmed by 5 bases and J by 1 base, 3 bases remained unmatched. Germline CDR1 is MNHEY and CDR2 is SMNVEV (reference sequence). The sequence was collected from a woman in her 70s in good health and CMV-seropositive. Sequencing was done on a sample of PBMCs. This chain joins TRBV27 and TRBJ2-3, with 10 positions matching TRBD2. The CDR3 sequence: CASSPGTSGTDTQYF. For the CDR3, the DNA is TGTGCCAGCAGTCCAGGGACTAGCGGCACAGATACGCAGTATTTT.